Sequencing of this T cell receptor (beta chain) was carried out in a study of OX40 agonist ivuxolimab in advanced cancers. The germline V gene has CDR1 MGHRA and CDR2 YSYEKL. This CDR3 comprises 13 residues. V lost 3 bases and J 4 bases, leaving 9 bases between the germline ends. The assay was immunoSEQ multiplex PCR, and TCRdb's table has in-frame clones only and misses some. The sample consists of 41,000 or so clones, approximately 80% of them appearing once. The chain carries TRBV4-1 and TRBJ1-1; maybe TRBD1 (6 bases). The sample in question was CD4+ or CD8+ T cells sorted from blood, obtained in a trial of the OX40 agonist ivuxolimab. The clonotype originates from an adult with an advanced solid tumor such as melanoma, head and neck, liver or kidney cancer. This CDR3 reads CASSQEQGTEAFF. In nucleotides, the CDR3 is TGCGCCAGCAGCCAGGAACAGGGCACTGAAGCTTTCTTT.